This T cell receptor beta chain was recorded in a study of OX40 agonist ivuxolimab in advanced cancers. Study-wide context: Patients received the agonistic anti-OX40 (CD134) antibody ivuxolimab. The dose-escalation cohort had hepatocellular carcinoma, melanoma, renal cell or head and neck cancer. General study findings and limits: Not determined was the antigen specificity of the expanded peripheral T cells.

The method was immunoSEQ multiplex PCR; TCRdb's version includes in-frame clones alone and lacks a portion of them. Of about 99,000 clones in the sample, approximately 95% are singletons; the top ten hold around 2%. This clone was detected only once. What it binds is not known. The timepoints at which blood was sampled were baseline, cycle 4 day 1, and cycle 7 day 1. The clonotype comes from an adult with an advanced solid tumor such as melanoma, head and neck, liver or kidney cancer. The sequencing here drew on CD4+ or CD8+ T cells sorted from blood, taken in a trial of the OX40 agonist ivuxolimab.

CDR3 sequence (DNA): TGTGCCAGCAGTTACTCCCAGGGTCAAGGGGCAGATACGCAGTATTTT. Translation: CASSYSQGQGADTQYF. The chain employs TRBV6-6 and TRBJ2-3; TRBD1 might be the D (5 bases). Germline V CDR1 and CDR2: MNHNY, SVGAGI (reference sequence). Deletions cut 0 bases from V and 4 bases from J, with 14 bases between. The CDR3 runs to 16 residues.